The 24 T cell receptor beta chains listed next were all sequenced from one sample in a study of blood T cell repertoires in COVID-19. Measured with immunoSEQ multiplex PCR; TCRdb has only the in-frame clones, and not every one. The sample includes 60,000 to 75,000 clones, over 80% of them seen just once. Sequenced material: peripheral blood. The receptors here all came from a man aged 45-65 years with active COVID-19.

This chain uses TRBV29-1 with TRBJ1-6; 7 positions match TRBD1. Losses at the gene ends were 7 bases for V and 6 bases for J; bases not matched to a gene: 9. This CDR3 region has 14 residues. Germline CDR1 and CDR2: SQVTM and ANQGSEA. The CDR3 sequence: CSGLGNRGNSPLHF. The CDR3 nucleotides read TGCAGCGGCCTGGGGAACAGGGGTAATTCACCCCTCCACTTT.

The V gene is TRBV3-1 (or the pseudogene TRBV3-2), the J gene TRBJ1-2, with TRBD1 as a possible D gene (6 bases). The germline V gene has CDR1 LGHDT and CDR2 YNNKEL (reference sequence). This CDR3 has 16 residues. The germline V and J ends were trimmed by 6 bases and 1 base, with 18 bases remaining between them. CDR3 loop: CASRGRGGHSNYGYTF. CDR3 in DNA: TGTGCCAGCAGAGGCAGGGGCGGTCATAGTAACTATGGCTACACCTTC.

The rearrangement joins TRBV28 to TRBJ2-2, with D possibly being TRBD1 (6 bases). CDR1 and CDR2 (germline): MDHEN, SYDVKM. V dropped 6 bases and J dropped 2 bases, with 7 bases sitting between them. This CDR3 region has 13 residues. CDR3 nucleotides: TGTGCCAGCAGGGACAGAAACACCGGGGAGCTGTTTTTT. Residues: CASRDRNTGELFF.

V is TRBV7-3 and J is TRBJ2-2, with D maybe TRBD2 (7 bases). Germline values: CDR1 SGHTA, CDR2 FQGTGA. The CDR3 consists of 16 residues. Trimming removed 5 bases at V and 10 bases at J, with 23 bases between. In DNA, the CDR3 is TGTGCCAGCAGCCTCCACGGGGGGCTAGGGCCCGAGGAGCTGTTTTTT. Its protein is CASSLHGGLGPEELFF.

The chain employs TRBV5-6 and TRBJ1-5; maybe TRBD1 (5 bases). Per the germline V gene, CDR1 is SGHDT and CDR2 is YYEEEE. V lost 4 bases, J lost 1 base, and 9 bases lay in between. This CDR3 contains 14 residues. The CDR3 sequence is CASSAGLSNQPQHF. DNA for the CDR3: TGTGCCAGCAGCGCGGGACTAAGCAATCAGCCCCAGCATTTT.

The chain uses TRBV7-3 and TRBJ2-1; 8 nucleotides match TRBD1. J lost 6 bases, V lost 4 bases, and 11 bases had no gene match. Germline V gene lookup returns CDR1 SGHTA and CDR2 FQGTGA. This CDR3 is built from 16 residues. CDR3 loop: CASSSPLGQGVNEQFF. The CDR3, as DNA: TGTGCCAGCAGCTCCCCCCTAGGACAGGGCGTCAATGAGCAGTTCTTC.

A word on this clone: Additional DNA sequences in this sample encode the identical CDR3. The J gene is TRBJ1-1, the V gene TRBV18, with D uncertain. Trimming took 0 bases from V and 2 from J, leaving 7 bases between them. Per germline, CDR1 KGHSH and CDR2 LQKENI. This CDR3 spans 14 amino acids. CDR3 sequence reads: CASSPPMANTEAFF. The CDR3 region has the DNA TGTGCCAGCTCACCACCGATGGCAAACACTGAAGCTTTCTTT.

J is TRBJ2-5 and V is TRBV6-6, with TRBD2 identical over 8 bases. Losses at the gene ends were 8 bases for V and 1 base for J; bases not matched to a gene: 9. Germline lookup yields CDR1 MNHNY and CDR2 SVGAGI (reference sequence). The CDR3 runs to 15 residues. CDR3 coding DNA: TGTGCCAGCGCCGGGACTAGAGTTTCCCAAGAGACCCAGTACTTC. Protein sequence: CASAGTRVSQETQYF.

This clone was detected a few times. The chain has TRBV18 and TRBJ1-1; D not resolved. V dropped 3 bases and J dropped 4 bases, with 12 bases sitting between them. There are 14 residues in the CDR3. Germline values: CDR1 KGHSH, CDR2 LQKENI. The CDR3 DNA follows: TGTGCCAGCTCACCCGACTTAAAAAGCACTGAAGCTTTCTTT. Amino acids: CASSPDLKSTEAFF.

The chain is built from TRBV9 and TRBJ2-2; D not resolved. The CDR3 loop spans 15 amino acids. Germline CDR1 reads SGDLS; CDR2 reads YYNGEE. V lost 0 bases, J lost 1 base, and 7 bases lay in between. CDR3 loop: CASSVVPENTGELFF. The CDR3 DNA is TGTGCCAGCAGCGTAGTACCAGAGAACACCGGGGAGCTGTTTTTT.

In DNA form, the CDR3 reads TGTGCCAGCAGCTTTGACAGGGGGCGCATGTTTGGAGCTTTCTTT. It encodes CASSFDRGRMFGAFF. This chain connects TRBV11-3 to TRBJ1-1; 10 nucleotides align to TRBD1. In germline, CDR1 is SGHNT, CDR2 YENEEA. The CDR3 runs to 15 residues. Trimming cost V 3 bases and J 10 bases; bases outside gene matches: 11.

The chain carries TRBV7-2 and TRBJ2-7; 11 bases are shared with TRBD2. The V and J ends lost 1 base and 2 bases, in that order; junction bases with no gene match: 10. The germline V gene encodes CDR1 SGHTA and CDR2 FQGNSA. The CDR3 is made up of 18 amino acids. The CDR3 nucleotides read TGTGCCAGCAGCTTAGGTTTTTCGGGACTAGCGGTTACCTACGAGCAGTACTTC. It is translated as CASSLGFSGLAVTYEQYF.

The chain recombines TRBV14 with TRBJ2-7; D is possibly TRBD2 (6 bases). Looked up from germline, CDR1 is SGHDN and CDR2 is FVKESK. V lost 0 bases and J 0 bases, leaving 12 bases between the germline ends. CDR3 length: 16 amino acids. The CDR3 is CASSQDLGGISYEQYF. As DNA, the CDR3 is TGTGCCAGCAGCCAAGATCTTGGAGGGATCTCCTACGAGCAGTACTTC.

The gene calls are TRBV10-2 and TRBJ1-4, with D possibly being TRBD1 (6 bases). V shed 3 bases and J shed 2 bases, with 7 bases lying between them. CDR3 size: 14 residues. CDR1 and CDR2 (germline): WSHSY, SAAADI. CDR3: CASSDTGTNEKLFF. CDR3 nucleotides: TGCGCCAGCAGTGACACAGGGACTAATGAAAAACTGTTTTTT.

The chain uses TRBV10-3 and TRBJ1-5, with 8 bases lining up with TRBD1. CDR3 size: 15 residues. The germline V gene has CDR1 ENHRY and CDR2 SYGVKD. After removal of 8 bases from V and 1 base from J, the junction contained 7 bases not matched to a gene. The CDR3 nucleotides read TGTGCCATCCGACAGGGGCTTGAGAGCAATCAGCCCCAGCATTTT. This sequence encodes CAIRQGLESNQPQHF.

The chain joins TRBV3-1 (or the pseudogene TRBV3-2) to TRBJ2-1; TRBD1 agrees at 7 bases. The CDR3 has 14 amino acids. CDR1 and CDR2 (germline): LGHDT, YNNKEL (reference sequence). V gave up 2 bases and J gave up 8 bases; unmatched junction bases: 6. This CDR3 is CASSQWQGVDEQFF. The CDR3 DNA follows: TGTGCCAGCAGCCAATGGCAGGGGGTGGATGAGCAGTTCTTC.

The V and J genes are TRBV2 and TRBJ1-4; TRBD1 is a possible D gene (6 bases). The germline V and J ends were trimmed by 7 bases and 8 bases, with 17 bases remaining between them. The CDR3 consists of 14 residues. From germline, CDR1 is SNHLY and CDR2 FYNNEI. CDR3 protein: CASTPNRVGEKLFF. In DNA form, the CDR3 reads TGTGCCAGCACCCCGAACAGGGTTGGCGAAAAACTGTTTTTT. The full variable domain, rest sourced from reference TRBV2 and TRBJ1-4, is EPEVTQTPSHQVTQMGQEVILRCVPISNHLYFYWYRQILGQKVEFLVSFYNNEISEKSEIFDDQFSVERPDGSNFTLKIRSTKLEDSAMYFCASTPNRVGEKLFFGSGTQLSVL.

The chain has TRBV4-1 and TRBJ2-1; 9 positions match TRBD1. Trimming took 0 bases from V and 8 from J; bases not matched to a gene: 11. Germline CDR1 is MGHRA and CDR2 is YSYEKL. The CDR3 extends over 17 amino acids. CDR3 DNA sequence: TGCGCCAGCAGCCAAGATCTCGGCTTACAGGGGGCCTATGAGCAGTTCTTC. Protein: CASSQDLGLQGAYEQFF.

The chain uses TRBV13 and TRBJ1-1; D is perhaps TRBD1 (5 bases). The CDR3 has 14 residues. Trimming removed 8 bases from V and 2 bases from J, with 15 bases in between. Germline CDR1 is PRHDT and CDR2 is FYEKMQ (reference sequence). The CDR3, as DNA: TGTGCCAGCCGGTCAGGGTATCCAAACACTGAAGCTTTCTTT. Protein sequence: CASRSGYPNTEAFF.

V and J are TRBV18 and TRBJ2-1; perhaps TRBD2 as D (5 bases). CDR1 is KGHSH, CDR2 LQKENI, per germline. CDR3 length: 17 amino acids. V was shortened by 6 bases and J by 0 bases, with 18 bases between the two germline ends. CDR3 protein: CASSPFLSGSSYNEQFF. The DNA for the CDR3 is TGTGCCAGCTCCCCCTTTTTGTCGGGGTCCTCCTACAATGAGCAGTTCTTC.

The chain recombines TRBV29-1 with TRBJ1-4; D might be TRBD1 (6 bases). Germline CDR1 reads SQVTM; CDR2 reads ANQGSEA. This CDR3 has 15 amino acids. V gave up 5 bases and J gave up 0 bases, with 13 bases separating them. CDR3 sequence: CSVIPGTTTNEKLFF. The CDR3, as DNA: TGCAGCGTTATTCCCGGGACAACAACTAATGAAAAACTGTTTTTT.

This clone was observed a single time. The genes are TRBV7-9 and TRBJ2-5; a possible D gene is TRBD1 (6 bases). Germline lookup yields CDR1 SEHNR and CDR2 FQNEAQ (reference sequence). This CDR3 is 14 amino acids long. Trimming removed 5 bases from V and 3 bases from J, with 13 bases in between. The CDR3 DNA sequence: TGTGCCAGCAGCCTAGACCAGGGGAAAGAGACCCAGTACTTC. Protein product: CASSLDQGKETQYF. Full variable domain (remainder filled in from reference TRBV7-9 and TRBJ2-5): DTGVSQNPRHKITKRGQNVTFRCDPISEHNRLYWYRQTLGQGPEFLTYFQNEAQLEKSRLLSDRFSAERPKGSFSTLEIQRTEQGDSAMYLCASSLDQGKETQYFGPGTRLLVL.

In DNA form, the CDR3 reads TGTGCCAGCAGCTTAGGGCAGGGATGGATCACTGAAGCTTTCTTT. Translation: CASSLGQGWITEAFF. The J gene is TRBJ1-1, the V gene TRBV11-2, with D perhaps matching TRBD1 (5 bases). The V end was cut by 1 base, the J end by 4 bases, with 13 bases between. The CDR3 loop spans 15 amino acids. Germline-derived CDR1 and CDR2 are SGHAT and FQNNGV.

The CDR3 sequence: CASSYGLGQGVGGYTF. Here the CDR3 DNA reads TGTGCCAGCAGCTACGGACTCGGACAGGGGGTCGGAGGCTACACCTTC. V and J are TRBV28 and TRBJ1-2, with TRBD1 matching 10 bases. The CDR3 totals 16 residues. Unmatched junction bases numbered 15, after V lost 6 bases and J lost 8 bases. Germline V CDR1 and CDR2: MDHEN, SYDVKM.